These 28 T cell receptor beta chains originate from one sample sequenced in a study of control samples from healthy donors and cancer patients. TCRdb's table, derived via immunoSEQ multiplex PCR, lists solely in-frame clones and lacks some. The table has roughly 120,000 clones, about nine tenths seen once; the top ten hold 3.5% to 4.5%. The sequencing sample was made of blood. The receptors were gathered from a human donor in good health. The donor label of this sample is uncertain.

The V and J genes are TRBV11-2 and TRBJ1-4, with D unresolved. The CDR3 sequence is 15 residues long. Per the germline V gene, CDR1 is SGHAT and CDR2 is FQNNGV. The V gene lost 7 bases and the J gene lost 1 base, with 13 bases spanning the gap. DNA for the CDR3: TGTGCCAGCATGGCGGCGGGATTAACTAATGAAAAACTGTTTTTT. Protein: CASMAAGLTNEKLFF.

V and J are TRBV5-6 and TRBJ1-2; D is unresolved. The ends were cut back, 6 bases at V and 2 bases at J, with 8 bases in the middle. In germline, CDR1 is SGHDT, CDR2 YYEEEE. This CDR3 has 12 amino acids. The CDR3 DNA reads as TGTGCCAGCAACAATCAGAACTATGGCTACACCTTC. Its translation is CASNNQNYGYTF.

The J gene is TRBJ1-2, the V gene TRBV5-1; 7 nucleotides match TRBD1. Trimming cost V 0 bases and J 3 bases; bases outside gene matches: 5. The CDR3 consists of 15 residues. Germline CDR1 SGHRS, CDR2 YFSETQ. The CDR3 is CASSLGGTVDYGYTF. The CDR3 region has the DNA TGCGCCAGCAGCTTGGGGGGGACAGTGGACTATGGCTACACCTTC.

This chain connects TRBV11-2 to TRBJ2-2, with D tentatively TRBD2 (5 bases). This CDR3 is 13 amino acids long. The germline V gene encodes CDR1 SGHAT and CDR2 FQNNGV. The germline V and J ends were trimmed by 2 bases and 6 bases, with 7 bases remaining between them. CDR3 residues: CASSLNSAGELFF. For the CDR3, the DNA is TGTGCCAGCAGCTTAAATAGCGCCGGGGAGCTGTTTTTT.

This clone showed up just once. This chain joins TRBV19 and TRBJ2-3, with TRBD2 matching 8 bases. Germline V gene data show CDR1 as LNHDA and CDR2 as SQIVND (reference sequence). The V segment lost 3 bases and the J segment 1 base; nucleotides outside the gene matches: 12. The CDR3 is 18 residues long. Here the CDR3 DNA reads TGTGCCAGTAGTATGGGGGCCAGCGGGGGAAGGGGCACAGATACGCAGTATTTT. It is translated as CASSMGASGGRGTDTQYF. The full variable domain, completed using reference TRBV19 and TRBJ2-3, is DGGITQSPKYLFRKEGQNVTLSCEQNLNHDAMYWYRQDPGQGLRLIYYSQIVNDFQKGDIAEGYSVSREKKESFPLTVTSAQKNPTAFYLCASSMGASGGRGTDTQYFGPGTRLTVL.

CDR3 sequence: CASRDRRDTQYF. DNA of the CDR3: TGTGCCAGCCGGGACAGGCGGGATACGCAGTATTTT. The rearrangement uses TRBV6-6 and TRBJ2-3; 8 bases map to TRBD1. The V gene end was trimmed by 8 bases and the J gene end by 6 bases; junction bases not matched to a gene: 4. The CDR3 covers 12 residues. Looked up from germline, CDR1 is MNHNY and CDR2 is SVGAGI (reference sequence).

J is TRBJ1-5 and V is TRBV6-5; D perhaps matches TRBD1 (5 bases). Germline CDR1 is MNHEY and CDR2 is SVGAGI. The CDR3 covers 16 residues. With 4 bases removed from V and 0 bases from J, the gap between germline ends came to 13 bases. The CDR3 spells CASSSSDSYSNQPQHF. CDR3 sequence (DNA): TGTGCCAGCAGTTCCTCCGACAGTTATAGCAATCAGCCCCAGCATTTT.

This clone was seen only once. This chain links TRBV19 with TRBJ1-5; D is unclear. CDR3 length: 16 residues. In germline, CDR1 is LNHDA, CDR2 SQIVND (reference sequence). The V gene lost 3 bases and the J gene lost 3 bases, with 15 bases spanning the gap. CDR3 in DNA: TGTGCCAGTAGTATGTGGCAGGCGAGTTACAATCAGCCCCAGCATTTT. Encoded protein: CASSMWQASYNQPQHF.

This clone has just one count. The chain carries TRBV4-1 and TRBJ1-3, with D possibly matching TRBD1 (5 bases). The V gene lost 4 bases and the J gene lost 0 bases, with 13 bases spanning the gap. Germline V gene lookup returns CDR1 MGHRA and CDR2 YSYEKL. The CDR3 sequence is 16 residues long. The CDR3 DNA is TGCGCCAGCAGCCCAGGACACGGCATCTCTGGAAACACCATATATTTT. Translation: CASSPGHGISGNTIYF.

The chain's CDR3 is CASSLSGAGAYEQYF. DNA of the CDR3: TGTGCCAGCAGCTTAAGTGGGGCGGGAGCCTACGAGCAGTACTTC. The chain links TRBV11-3 to TRBJ2-7; 7 bases match TRBD2. V was pared by 2 bases and J by 2 bases, with 6 bases of the junction left unmatched. Per germline, CDR1 SGHNT and CDR2 YENEEA. The CDR3 sequence is 15 residues long.

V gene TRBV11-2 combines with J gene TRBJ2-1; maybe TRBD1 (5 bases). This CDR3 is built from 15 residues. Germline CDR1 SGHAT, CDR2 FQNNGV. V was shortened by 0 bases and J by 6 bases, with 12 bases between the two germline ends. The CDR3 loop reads CASSLDWGALNEQFF. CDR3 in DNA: TGTGCCAGCAGCTTAGACTGGGGCGCCCTCAATGAGCAGTTCTTC.

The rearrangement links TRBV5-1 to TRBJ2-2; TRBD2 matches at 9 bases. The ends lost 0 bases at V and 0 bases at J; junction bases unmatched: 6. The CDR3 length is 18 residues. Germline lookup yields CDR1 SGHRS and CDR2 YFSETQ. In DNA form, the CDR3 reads TGCGCCAGCAGCTTGGACCTCGCGGGGGGGGCGAACACCGGGGAGCTGTTTTTT. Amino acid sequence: CASSLDLAGGANTGELFF.

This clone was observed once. The CDR3 bases are TGTGCCTGGAGTGTCAGTACCCCTAATTCACCCCTCCACTTT. Amino acids: CAWSVSTPNSPLHF. This rearrangement joins TRBV30 to TRBJ1-6; D gene unclear. Trimming left V 0 bases short and J 6 bases short, with 9 bases between. Germline CDR1 is GTSNPN and CDR2 is SVGIG (reference sequence). This CDR3 contains 14 residues.

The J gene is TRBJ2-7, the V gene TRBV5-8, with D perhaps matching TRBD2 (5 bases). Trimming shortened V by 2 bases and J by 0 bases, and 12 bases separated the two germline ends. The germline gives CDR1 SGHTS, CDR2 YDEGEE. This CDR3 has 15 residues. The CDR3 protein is CASSFLQDFSYEQYF. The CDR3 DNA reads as TGTGCCAGCAGCTTCCTCCAGGACTTCTCCTACGAGCAGTACTTC.

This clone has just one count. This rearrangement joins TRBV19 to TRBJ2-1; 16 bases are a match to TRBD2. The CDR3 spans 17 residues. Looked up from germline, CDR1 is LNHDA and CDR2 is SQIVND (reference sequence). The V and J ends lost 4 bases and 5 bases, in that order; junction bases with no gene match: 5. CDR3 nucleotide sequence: TGTGCCAGTAGTAAGGGACTAGCGGGGGGGTTAGACAATGAGCAGTTCTTC. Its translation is CASSKGLAGGLDNEQFF. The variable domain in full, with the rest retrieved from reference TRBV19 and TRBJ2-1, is DGGITQSPKYLFRKEGQNVTLSCEQNLNHDAMYWYRQDPGQGLRLIYYSQIVNDFQKGDIAEGYSVSREKKESFPLTVTSAQKNPTAFYLCASSKGLAGGLDNEQFFGPGTRLTVL.

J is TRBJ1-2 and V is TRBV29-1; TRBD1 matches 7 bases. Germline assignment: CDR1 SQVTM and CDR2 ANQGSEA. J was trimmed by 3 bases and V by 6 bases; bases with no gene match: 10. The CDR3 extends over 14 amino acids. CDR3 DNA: TGCAGCGTCGAGGGACAGAACCTATACTATGGCTACACCTTC. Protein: CSVEGQNLYYGYTF.

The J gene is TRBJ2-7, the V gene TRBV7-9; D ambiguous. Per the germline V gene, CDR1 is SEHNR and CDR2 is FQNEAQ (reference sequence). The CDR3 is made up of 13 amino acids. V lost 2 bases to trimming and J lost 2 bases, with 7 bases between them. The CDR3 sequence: CASSLSPTYEQYF. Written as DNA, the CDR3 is TGTGCCAGCAGCTTAAGTCCTACCTACGAGCAGTACTTC.

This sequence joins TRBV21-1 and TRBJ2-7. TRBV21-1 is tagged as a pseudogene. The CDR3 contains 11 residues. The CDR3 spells CASSKGTEQYF. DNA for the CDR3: TGTGCCAGCAGTAAGGGGACCGAGCAGTACTTC.

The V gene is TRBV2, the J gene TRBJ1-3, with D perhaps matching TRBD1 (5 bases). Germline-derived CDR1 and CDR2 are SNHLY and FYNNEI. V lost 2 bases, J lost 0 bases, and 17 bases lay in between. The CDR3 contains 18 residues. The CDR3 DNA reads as TGTGCCAGCAGTGAACGGGACGGTAAAGGGAGCTCTGGAAACACCATATATTTT. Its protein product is CASSERDGKGSSGNTIYF.

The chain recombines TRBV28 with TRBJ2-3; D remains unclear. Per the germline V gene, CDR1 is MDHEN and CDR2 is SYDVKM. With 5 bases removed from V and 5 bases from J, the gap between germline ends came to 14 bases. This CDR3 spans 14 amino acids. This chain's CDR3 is CASSLPSWGDTQYF. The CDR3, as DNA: TGTGCCAGCAGTCTCCCCTCCTGGGGAGATACGCAGTATTTT.

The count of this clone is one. The CDR3 loop is CASSKARETGELFF. The CDR3 coding sequence is TGTGCCAGCAGCAAAGCGAGGGAAACCGGGGAGCTGTTTTTT. The chain has TRBV21-1 and TRBJ2-2; TRBD2 is taken as the D call from the table, unchecked against the DNA. TRBV21-1 is recorded as a pseudogene. CDR3 length: 14 amino acids.

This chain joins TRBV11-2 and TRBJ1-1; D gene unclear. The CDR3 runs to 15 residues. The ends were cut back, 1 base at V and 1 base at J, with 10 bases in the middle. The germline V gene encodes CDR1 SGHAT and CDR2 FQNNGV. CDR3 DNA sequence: TGTGCCAGCAGCTTAGTTCGTCCATCGAACACTGAAGCTTTCTTT. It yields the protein CASSLVRPSNTEAFF.

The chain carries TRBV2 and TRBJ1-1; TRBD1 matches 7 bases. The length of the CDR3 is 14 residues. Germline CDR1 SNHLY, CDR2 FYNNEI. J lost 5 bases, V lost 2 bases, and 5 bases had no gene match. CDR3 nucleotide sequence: TGTGCCAGCAGTGAATTGGGCAGGGGGACTGAAGCTTTCTTT. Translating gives CASSELGRGTEAFF. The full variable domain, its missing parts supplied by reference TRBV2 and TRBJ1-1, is EPEVTQTPSHQVTQMGQEVILRCVPISNHLYFYWYRQILGQKVEFLVSFYNNEISEKSEIFDDQFSVERPDGSNFTLKIRSTKLEDSAMYFCASSELGRGTEAFFGQGTRLTVV.

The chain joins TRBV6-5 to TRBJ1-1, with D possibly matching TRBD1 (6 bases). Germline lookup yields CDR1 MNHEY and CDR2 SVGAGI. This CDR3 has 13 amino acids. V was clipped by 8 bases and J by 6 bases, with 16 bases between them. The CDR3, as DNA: TGTGCCAGCTCAAACCCCGGACAGCCTGAAGCTTTCTTT. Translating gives CASSNPGQPEAFF.

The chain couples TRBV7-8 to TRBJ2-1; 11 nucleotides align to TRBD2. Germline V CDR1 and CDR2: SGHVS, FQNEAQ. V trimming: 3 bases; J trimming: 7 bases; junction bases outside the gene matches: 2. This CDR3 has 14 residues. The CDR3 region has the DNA TGTGCCAGCAGCTTTAGCGGGGGGGCGAATGAGCAGTTCTTC. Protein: CASSFSGGANEQFF. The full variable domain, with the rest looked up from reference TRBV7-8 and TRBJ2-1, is GAGVSQSPRYKVAKRGQDVALRCDPISGHVSLFWYQQALGQGPEFLTYFQNEAQLDKSGLPSDRFFAERPEGSVSTLKIQRTQQEDSAVYLCASSFSGGANEQFFGPGTRLTVL.

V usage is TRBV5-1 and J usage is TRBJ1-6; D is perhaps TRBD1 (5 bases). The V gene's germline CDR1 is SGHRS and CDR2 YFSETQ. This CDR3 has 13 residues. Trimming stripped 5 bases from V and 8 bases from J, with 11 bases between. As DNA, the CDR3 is TGCGCCAGCAGTTTACAGGATGATTCACCCCTCCACTTT. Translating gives CASSLQDDSPLHF.

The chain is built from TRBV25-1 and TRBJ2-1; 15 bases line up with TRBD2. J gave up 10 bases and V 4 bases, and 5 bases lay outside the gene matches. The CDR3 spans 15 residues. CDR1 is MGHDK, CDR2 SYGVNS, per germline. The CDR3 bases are TGTGCCAGCAGTGGGACTAGCGGGGGGGCACAAGAGCAGTTCTTC. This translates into CASSGTSGGAQEQFF.

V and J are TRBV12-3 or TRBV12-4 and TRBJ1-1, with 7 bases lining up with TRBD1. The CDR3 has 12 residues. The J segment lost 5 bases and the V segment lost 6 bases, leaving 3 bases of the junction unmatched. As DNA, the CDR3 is TGTGCCAGCAGCGCGACAGGGACTGAAGCTTTCTTT. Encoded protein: CASSATGTEAFF.